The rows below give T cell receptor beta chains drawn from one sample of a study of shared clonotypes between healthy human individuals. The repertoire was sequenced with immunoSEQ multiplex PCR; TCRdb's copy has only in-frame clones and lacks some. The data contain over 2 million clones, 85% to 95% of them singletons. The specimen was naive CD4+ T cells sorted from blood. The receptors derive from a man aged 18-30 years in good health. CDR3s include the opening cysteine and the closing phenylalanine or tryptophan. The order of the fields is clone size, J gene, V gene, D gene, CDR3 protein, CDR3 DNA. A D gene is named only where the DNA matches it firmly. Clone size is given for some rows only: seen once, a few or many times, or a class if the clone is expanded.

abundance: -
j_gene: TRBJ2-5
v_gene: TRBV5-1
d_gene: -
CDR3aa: CASSPLFGGTVETQYF
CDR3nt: TGCGCCAGCAGCCCCCTTTTTGGGGGGACCGTAGAGACCCAGTACTTC

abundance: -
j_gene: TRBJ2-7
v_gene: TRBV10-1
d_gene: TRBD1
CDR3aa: CASSSGTGGSYEQYF
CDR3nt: TGCGCCAGCAGTTCCGGGACAGGGGGGTCCTACGAGCAGTACTTC

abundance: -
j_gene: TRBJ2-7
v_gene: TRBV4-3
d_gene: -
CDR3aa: CASSQGLGGTYEQYF
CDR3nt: TGCGCCAGCAGCCAAGGGCTAGGAGGAACCTACGAGCAGTACTTC

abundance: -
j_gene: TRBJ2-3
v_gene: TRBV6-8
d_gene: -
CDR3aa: CASSRPGPADTQYF
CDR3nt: TGTGCCAGCAGTCGACCGGGACCAGCGGATACGCAGTATTTT

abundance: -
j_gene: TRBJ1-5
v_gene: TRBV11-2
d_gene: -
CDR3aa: CASSLQGESNQPQHF
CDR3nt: TGTGCCAGCAGCTTACAGGGCGAGAGCAATCAGCCCCAGCATTTT

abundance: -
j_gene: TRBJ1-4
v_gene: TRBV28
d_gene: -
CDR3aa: CASSPGGVGEKLFF
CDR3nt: TGTGCCAGCAGCCCCGGGGGGGTGGGCGAAAAACTGTTTTTT

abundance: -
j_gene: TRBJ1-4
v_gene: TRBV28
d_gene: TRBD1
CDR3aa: CASSLEQGAYEKLFF
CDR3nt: TGTGCCAGCAGTTTAGAACAGGGGGCTTATGAAAAACTGTTTTTT

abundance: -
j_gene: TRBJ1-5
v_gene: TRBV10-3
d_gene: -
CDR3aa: CAISEGGGSNQPQHF
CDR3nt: TGTGCCATCAGTGAAGGAGGGGGTAGCAATCAGCCCCAGCATTTT

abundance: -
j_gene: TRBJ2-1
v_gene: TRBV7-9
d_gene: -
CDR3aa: CATSREKLNNEQFF
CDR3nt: TGTGCCACCTCCCGGGAAAAGCTAAACAATGAGCAGTTCTTC

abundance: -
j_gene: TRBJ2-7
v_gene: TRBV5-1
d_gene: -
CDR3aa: CASSSLGPYEQYF
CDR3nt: TGCGCCAGCAGCTCCCTAGGCCCCTACGAGCAGTACTTC

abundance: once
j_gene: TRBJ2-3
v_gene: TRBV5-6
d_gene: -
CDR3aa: CASSLAVQGRTEDTQYF
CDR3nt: TGTGCCAGCAGCTTGGCCGTTCAGGGAAGGACGGAAGATACGCAGTATTTT

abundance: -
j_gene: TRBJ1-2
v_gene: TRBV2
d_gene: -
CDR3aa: CASSQEGSGGGGYTF
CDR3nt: TGTGCCAGCAGCCAGGAGGGGTCTGGAGGGGGTGGCTACACCTTC

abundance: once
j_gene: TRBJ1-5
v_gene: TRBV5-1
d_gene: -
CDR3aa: CASSLSTGNQPQHF
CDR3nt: TGCGCCAGCAGCTTGTCCACAGGCAATCAGCCCCAGCATTTT

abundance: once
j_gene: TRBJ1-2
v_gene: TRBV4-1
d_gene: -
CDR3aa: CASSQETGRAYGYTF
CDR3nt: TGCGCCAGCAGCCAGGAAACAGGGAGGGCTTATGGCTACACCTTC

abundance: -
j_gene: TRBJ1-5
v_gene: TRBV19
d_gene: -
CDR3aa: CASTGAGNQPQHF
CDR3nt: TGTGCCAGTACTGGGGCCGGCAATCAGCCCCAGCATTTT

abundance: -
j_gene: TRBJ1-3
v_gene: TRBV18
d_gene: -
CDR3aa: CASSPLPLEAGNTIYF
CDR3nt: TGTGCCAGCTCACCGTTGCCACTAGAGGCTGGAAACACCATATATTTT

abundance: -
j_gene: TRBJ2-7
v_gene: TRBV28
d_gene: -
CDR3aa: CASSPPRQGGSYEQYF
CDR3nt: TGTGCCAGCAGTCCCCCGAGGCAGGGTGGGTCATACGAGCAGTACTTC

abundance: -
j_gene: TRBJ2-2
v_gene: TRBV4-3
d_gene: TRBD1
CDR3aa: CASSQGTGPLNTGELFF
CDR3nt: TGCGCCAGCAGCCAAGGGACAGGCCCTTTGAACACCGGGGAGCTGTTTTTT

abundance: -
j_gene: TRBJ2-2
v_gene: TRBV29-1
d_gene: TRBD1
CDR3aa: CSGDRGINTGELFF
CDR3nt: TGCAGCGGGGACAGGGGTATAAACACCGGGGAGCTGTTTTTT

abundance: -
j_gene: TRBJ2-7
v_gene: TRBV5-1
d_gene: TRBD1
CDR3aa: CASSLTGLSYEQYF
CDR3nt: TGCGCCAGCAGCCTGACAGGGTTATCCTACGAGCAGTACTTC

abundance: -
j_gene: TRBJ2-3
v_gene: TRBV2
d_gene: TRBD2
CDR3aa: CASSPRLAGTTDTQYF
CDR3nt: TGTGCCAGCAGTCCTCGACTAGCGGGGACCACAGATACGCAGTATTTT

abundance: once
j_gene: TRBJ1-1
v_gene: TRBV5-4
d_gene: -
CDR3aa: CASSLGGVNTEAFF
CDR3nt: TGTGCCAGCAGCTTGGGGGGCGTAAACACTGAAGCTTTCTTT